Listed below are T cell receptor beta chains from one sample, sequenced in a study of blood T cell repertoires in COVID-19. The data were produced by immunoSEQ multiplex PCR, yet TCRdb's version contains in-frame clones alone and is incomplete. The sample has about 270,000 clones, around 86% seen once. Sequencing input: peripheral blood. Receptors were obtained from a woman in her sixties or seventies who had recovered from COVID-19. Each CDR3 is given with its conserved first and last residue. Each record gives: clone size, CDR3 length, V gene, D gene, J gene, CDR3 protein, CDR3 DNA. A D gene is named only where the DNA matches it firmly. The size entry is marked missing in some rows and otherwise reads once, few, many or a size class.

clone size: .; CDR3 length: 9; V gene: TRBV20-1; D gene: .; J gene: TRBJ1-2; CDR3 protein: CSAPVGYTF; CDR3 DNA: TGCAGTGCTCCGGTGGGCTACACCTTC
clone size: .; CDR3 length: 16; V gene: TRBV3-1/TRBV3-2; D gene: .; J gene: TRBJ2-7; CDR3 protein: CASSQARQGLSYEQYF; CDR3 DNA: TGTGCCAGCAGCCAAGCCAGGCAGGGGCTATCCTACGAGCAGTACTTC
clone size: .; CDR3 length: 18; V gene: TRBV18; D gene: TRBD1; J gene: TRBJ2-1; CDR3 protein: CASSSKIPGQANLNEQFF; CDR3 DNA: TGTGCCAGCTCCTCTAAGATCCCGGGACAGGCAAATCTAAATGAGCAGTTCTTC
clone size: .; CDR3 length: 15; V gene: TRBV6-5; D gene: .; J gene: TRBJ2-6; CDR3 protein: CASSLQSSGANVLTF; CDR3 DNA: TGTGCCAGCAGCTTACAGAGCTCTGGGGCCAACGTCCTGACTTTC
clone size: .; CDR3 length: 15; V gene: TRBV6-5; D gene: TRBD1; J gene: TRBJ1-4; CDR3 protein: CASSYRDSVSEKLFF; CDR3 DNA: TGTGCCAGCAGTTACCGGGACAGCGTGAGTGAAAAACTGTTTTTT
clone size: .; CDR3 length: 18; V gene: TRBV5-6; D gene: .; J gene: TRBJ2-6; CDR3 protein: CASSRVGAYPSGANVLTF; CDR3 DNA: TGTGCCAGCAGCCGGGTGGGGGCTTACCCATCTGGGGCCAACGTCCTGACTTTC
clone size: .; CDR3 length: 15; V gene: TRBV9; D gene: TRBD1; J gene: TRBJ2-7; CDR3 protein: CASSKGTGITYEQYF; CDR3 DNA: TGTGCCAGCAGCAAAGGGACAGGAATTACCTACGAGCAGTACTTC
clone size: .; CDR3 length: 15; V gene: TRBV20-1; D gene: TRBD2; J gene: TRBJ2-2; CDR3 protein: CSASLAGGHTGELFF; CDR3 DNA: TGCAGTGCTAGTCTAGCGGGGGGCCACACCGGGGAGCTGTTTTTT
clone size: .; CDR3 length: 15; V gene: TRBV5-1; D gene: TRBD1; J gene: TRBJ1-6; CDR3 protein: CASSLATGGEAPLHF; CDR3 DNA: TGCGCCAGCAGCTTGGCAACAGGGGGCGAGGCACCCCTCCACTTT
clone size: .; CDR3 length: 16; V gene: TRBV19; D gene: TRBD1; J gene: TRBJ1-1; CDR3 protein: CASSPTGGKMNTEAFF; CDR3 DNA: TGTGCCAGTAGTCCCACAGGGGGCAAGATGAACACTGAAGCTTTCTTT
clone size: .; CDR3 length: 16; V gene: TRBV18; D gene: TRBD1; J gene: TRBJ1-6; CDR3 protein: CASSPRGAPSDSPLHF; CDR3 DNA: TGTGCCAGCTCCCCCAGGGGGGCCCCCTCGGATTCACCCCTCCACTTT
clone size: .; CDR3 length: 11; V gene: TRBV2; D gene: .; J gene: TRBJ2-1; CDR3 protein: CASNYGGEQFF; CDR3 DNA: TGTGCCAGCAATTATGGCGGTGAGCAGTTCTTC
clone size: .; CDR3 length: 15; V gene: TRBV7-3; D gene: TRBD1; J gene: TRBJ1-1; CDR3 protein: CASASSTGGVTEAFF; CDR3 DNA: TGTGCCAGCGCCTCTTCAACAGGGGGGGTCACTGAAGCTTTCTTT
clone size: .; CDR3 length: 16; V gene: TRBV12-5; D gene: .; J gene: TRBJ1-2; CDR3 protein: CASAQTQRGQHYGYTF; CDR3 DNA: TGTGCTAGTGCCCAGACCCAACGTGGACAGCACTATGGCTACACCTTC
clone size: few; CDR3 length: 14; V gene: TRBV7-3; D gene: TRBD2; J gene: TRBJ2-1; CDR3 protein: CASSSSGGNNEQFF; CDR3 DNA: TGTGCCAGCAGCTCTAGCGGGGGTAACAATGAGCAGTTCTTC
clone size: .; CDR3 length: 14; V gene: TRBV28; D gene: TRBD2; J gene: TRBJ2-1; CDR3 protein: CASSLRDYGNEQFF; CDR3 DNA: TGTGCCAGCAGTTTAAGGGACTACGGCAATGAGCAGTTCTTC
clone size: once; CDR3 length: 15; V gene: TRBV28; D gene: TRBD1; J gene: TRBJ2-2; CDR3 protein: CASRPGQGTSGELFF; CDR3 DNA: TGTGCCAGTAGGCCTGGACAGGGGACATCCGGGGAGCTGTTTTTT
clone size: .; CDR3 length: 15; V gene: TRBV9; D gene: TRBD2; J gene: TRBJ2-7; CDR3 protein: CASSAGTSGEGEQYF; CDR3 DNA: TGTGCCAGCAGCGCCGGGACTAGCGGCGAGGGGGAGCAGTACTTC
clone size: .; CDR3 length: 16; V gene: TRBV7-6; D gene: .; J gene: TRBJ2-7; CDR3 protein: CASSLDGGTDPYEQYF; CDR3 DNA: TGTGCCAGCAGCTTAGACGGAGGGACGGATCCTTACGAGCAGTACTTC
clone size: .; CDR3 length: 15; V gene: TRBV19; D gene: TRBD1; J gene: TRBJ1-5; CDR3 protein: CASAPGGFGNQPQHF; CDR3 DNA: TGTGCCAGTGCACCAGGGGGTTTTGGCAATCAGCCCCAGCATTTT
clone size: .; CDR3 length: 15; V gene: TRBV10-3; D gene: .; J gene: TRBJ1-6; CDR3 protein: CAIKVGGLINSPLHF; CDR3 DNA: TGTGCCATCAAAGTGGGGGGACTGATAAATTCACCCCTCCACTTT
clone size: .; CDR3 length: 15; V gene: TRBV19; D gene: TRBD1; J gene: TRBJ1-4; CDR3 protein: CASTRGRGANEKLFF; CDR3 DNA: TGTGCCAGTACCAGGGGGCGCGGGGCTAATGAAAAACTGTTTTTT
clone size: .; CDR3 length: 15; V gene: TRBV7-6; D gene: .; J gene: TRBJ1-6; CDR3 protein: CASSLTRGYNSPLHF; CDR3 DNA: TGTGCCAGCAGCTTAACCCGGGGATATAATTCACCCCTCCACTTT
clone size: .; CDR3 length: 14; V gene: TRBV28; D gene: .; J gene: TRBJ2-7; CDR3 protein: CATKRRAVFGEQYF; CDR3 DNA: TGTGCCACCAAACGCAGGGCCGTTTTTGGAGAGCAGTACTTC
clone size: .; CDR3 length: 11; V gene: TRBV29-1; D gene: .; J gene: TRBJ1-2; CDR3 protein: CSVGGDYGYTF; CDR3 DNA: TGCAGCGTTGGGGGCGACTATGGCTACACCTTC
clone size: .; CDR3 length: 15; V gene: TRBV7-2; D gene: .; J gene: TRBJ2-1; CDR3 protein: CASSLARSSYNEQFF; CDR3 DNA: TGTGCCAGCAGCTTGGCTAGGAGCTCCTACAATGAGCAGTTCTTC
clone size: .; CDR3 length: 13; V gene: TRBV3-1/TRBV3-2; D gene: .; J gene: TRBJ2-1; CDR3 protein: CASSPRSFNEQFF; CDR3 DNA: TGTGCCAGCAGCCCGCGTTCTTTTAATGAGCAGTTCTTC
clone size: .; CDR3 length: 12; V gene: TRBV5-1; D gene: .; J gene: TRBJ1-2; CDR3 protein: CASSYDSYGYTF; CDR3 DNA: TGCGCCAGCAGTTACGACAGTTATGGCTACACCTTC
clone size: .; CDR3 length: 17; V gene: TRBV14; D gene: TRBD2; J gene: TRBJ2-2; CDR3 protein: CASSQVRLASVPGELFF; CDR3 DNA: TGTGCCAGCAGCCAAGTAAGACTAGCTAGTGTTCCCGGGGAGCTGTTTTTT
clone size: .; CDR3 length: 13; V gene: TRBV5-8; D gene: .; J gene: TRBJ1-2; CDR3 protein: CASSLGGPWGYTF; CDR3 DNA: TGTGCCAGCAGCCTTGGAGGGCCCTGGGGCTACACCTTC
clone size: .; CDR3 length: 13; V gene: TRBV19; D gene: TRBD1; J gene: TRBJ2-7; CDR3 protein: CASSHRDSYEQYF; CDR3 DNA: TGTGCCAGTAGTCACCGGGACAGCTACGAGCAGTACTTC
clone size: .; CDR3 length: 16; V gene: TRBV4-1; D gene: .; J gene: TRBJ1-1; CDR3 protein: CASSQDRGTENTEAFF; CDR3 DNA: TGCGCCAGCAGCCAAGATAGGGGGACCGAAAACACTGAAGCTTTCTTT
clone size: .; CDR3 length: 15; V gene: TRBV29-1; D gene: .; J gene: TRBJ2-5; CDR3 protein: CSVNDPQGPQETQYF; CDR3 DNA: TGCAGCGTCAATGACCCCCAGGGTCCCCAAGAGACCCAGTACTTC
clone size: .; CDR3 length: 15; V gene: TRBV2; D gene: TRBD2; J gene: TRBJ2-7; CDR3 protein: CASFGLAGLTYEQYF; CDR3 DNA: TGTGCCAGCTTCGGACTAGCGGGCTTAACCTACGAGCAGTACTTC
clone size: .; CDR3 length: 15; V gene: TRBV9; D gene: .; J gene: TRBJ1-4; CDR3 protein: CASSPWGGTNEKLFF; CDR3 DNA: TGTGCCAGCAGCCCCTGGGGGGGAACTAATGAAAAACTGTTTTTT
clone size: .; CDR3 length: 14; V gene: TRBV18; D gene: .; J gene: TRBJ2-3; CDR3 protein: CASSPPSVADTQYF; CDR3 DNA: TGTGCCAGCTCACCACCGTCGGTCGCAGATACGCAGTATTTT
clone size: .; CDR3 length: 15; V gene: TRBV15; D gene: TRBD1; J gene: TRBJ1-2; CDR3 protein: CATSRGDSSNYGYTF; CDR3 DNA: TGTGCCACCAGCAGAGGGGACAGTTCTAACTATGGCTACACCTTC
clone size: .; CDR3 length: 15; V gene: TRBV5-6; D gene: TRBD1; J gene: TRBJ2-1; CDR3 protein: CASSIGTGSNNEQFF; CDR3 DNA: TGTGCCAGCAGCATAGGGACAGGGTCTAACAATGAGCAGTTCTTC
clone size: once; CDR3 length: 17; V gene: TRBV19; D gene: TRBD1; J gene: TRBJ2-1; CDR3 protein: CASSNPSRDRGYNEQFF; CDR3 DNA: TGTGCCAGTAGTAATCCAAGCCGGGACAGGGGTTACAATGAGCAGTTCTTC
clone size: .; CDR3 length: 13; V gene: TRBV5-1; D gene: .; J gene: TRBJ2-1; CDR3 protein: CASRPGNYNEQFF; CDR3 DNA: TGCGCCAGCAGACCGGGAAACTACAATGAGCAGTTCTTC
clone size: .; CDR3 length: 11; V gene: TRBV10-3; D gene: .; J gene: TRBJ2-1; CDR3 protein: CAISETREQFF; CDR3 DNA: TGTGCCATCAGTGAGACACGAGAGCAGTTCTTC
clone size: .; CDR3 length: 16; V gene: TRBV19; D gene: TRBD1; J gene: TRBJ1-1; CDR3 protein: CASSMYRGRGSTEAFF; CDR3 DNA: TGTGCCAGTAGTATGTACAGGGGGCGCGGGAGCACTGAAGCTTTCTTT
clone size: .; CDR3 length: 11; V gene: TRBV4-2; D gene: .; J gene: TRBJ1-2; CDR3 protein: CASTSGYGYTF; CDR3 DNA: TGTGCCAGCACCTCCGGCTATGGCTACACCTTC
clone size: .; CDR3 length: 14; V gene: TRBV7-9; D gene: .; J gene: TRBJ2-7; CDR3 protein: CASSLPDNTGEQYF; CDR3 DNA: TGTGCCAGCAGCTTACCTGATAACACGGGAGAGCAGTACTTC
clone size: .; CDR3 length: 11; V gene: TRBV28; D gene: TRBD1; J gene: TRBJ1-1; CDR3 protein: CASRHTGAAFF; CDR3 DNA: TGTGCCAGCAGGCATACAGGGGCGGCTTTCTTT
clone size: .; CDR3 length: 13; V gene: TRBV7-2; D gene: .; J gene: TRBJ2-5; CDR3 protein: CASSLSGYQTQYF; CDR3 DNA: TGTGCCAGCAGCTTGTCAGGGTATCAGACCCAGTACTTC
clone size: .; CDR3 length: 14; V gene: TRBV10-3; D gene: TRBD2; J gene: TRBJ2-2; CDR3 protein: CAIKLAGDTGELFF; CDR3 DNA: TGTGCCATCAAACTAGCGGGGGACACCGGGGAGCTGTTTTTT
clone size: once; CDR3 length: 15; V gene: TRBV5-1; D gene: TRBD1; J gene: TRBJ2-1; CDR3 protein: CASSSGTGSFNEQFF; CDR3 DNA: TGCGCCAGCAGCTCCGGGACAGGGAGCTTCAATGAGCAGTTCTTC
clone size: .; CDR3 length: 14; V gene: TRBV11-3; D gene: TRBD1; J gene: TRBJ1-6; CDR3 protein: CASSSTRQGEPLHF; CDR3 DNA: TGTGCCAGCAGCTCAACCCGACAGGGGGAACCCCTCCACTTT
clone size: .; CDR3 length: 14; V gene: TRBV6-5; D gene: .; J gene: TRBJ1-2; CDR3 protein: CASRAGGRSYGYTF; CDR3 DNA: TGTGCCAGCAGGGCGGGGGGGCGATCCTATGGCTACACCTTC
clone size: .; CDR3 length: 14; V gene: TRBV10-3; D gene: TRBD1; J gene: TRBJ1-6; CDR3 protein: CAIRVDRGSSPLHF; CDR3 DNA: TGTGCCATCAGGGTGGACAGGGGAAGTTCACCCCTCCACTTT
clone size: .; CDR3 length: 14; V gene: TRBV7-9; D gene: .; J gene: TRBJ2-5; CDR3 protein: CASSLQSGRETQYF; CDR3 DNA: TGTGCCAGCAGCCTACAAAGCGGTAGGGAGACCCAGTACTTC
clone size: .; CDR3 length: 15; V gene: TRBV5-4; D gene: .; J gene: TRBJ2-5; CDR3 protein: CASSPSPGMEETQYF; CDR3 DNA: TGTGCCAGCAGCCCCTCCCCAGGGATGGAGGAGACCCAGTACTTC